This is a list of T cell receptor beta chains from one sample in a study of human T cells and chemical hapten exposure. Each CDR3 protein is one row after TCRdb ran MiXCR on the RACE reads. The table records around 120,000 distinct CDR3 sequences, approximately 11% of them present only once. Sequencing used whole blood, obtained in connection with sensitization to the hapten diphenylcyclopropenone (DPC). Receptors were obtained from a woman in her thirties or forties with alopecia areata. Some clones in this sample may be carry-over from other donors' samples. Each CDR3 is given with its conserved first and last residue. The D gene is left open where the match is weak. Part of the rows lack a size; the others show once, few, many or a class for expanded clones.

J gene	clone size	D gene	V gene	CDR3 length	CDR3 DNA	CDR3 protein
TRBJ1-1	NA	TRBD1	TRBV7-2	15	TGTGCCAGCAGCTTTTCTAGGGGGCGTAACACTGAAGCTTTCTTT	CASSFSRGRNTEAFF
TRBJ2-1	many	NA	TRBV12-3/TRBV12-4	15	TGTGCCAGCAGTTTATGGGGGGCGTATCCCAATGAGCAGTTCTTC	CASSLWGAYPNEQFF
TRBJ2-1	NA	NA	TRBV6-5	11	TGTGCCAGCCAGGAAAGTAATGAGCAGTTCTTC	CASQESNEQFF
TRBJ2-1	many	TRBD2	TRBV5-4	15	TGTGCCAGCAGCTTGGGGGGGACTAGCGACAATGAGCAGTTCTTC	CASSLGGTSDNEQFF
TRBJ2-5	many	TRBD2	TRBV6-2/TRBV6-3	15	TGTGCCAGCAGTGCCACTAGCGGGGGAATTGAGACCCAGTACTTC	CASSATSGGIETQYF
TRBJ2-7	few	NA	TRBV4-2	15	TGTGCCAGCAGCCCCTCACGGGGACTCCTTGCGGAGCAGTACTTC	CASSPSRGLLAEQYF
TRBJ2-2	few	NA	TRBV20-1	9	TGCAGACACACCGGGGAGCTGTTTTTT	CRHTGELFF
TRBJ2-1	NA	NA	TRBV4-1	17	TGCGCCAGCAGCCCTAACAATGGAGGGACCTTCCACAATGAGCAGTTCTTC	CASSPNNGGTFHNEQFF
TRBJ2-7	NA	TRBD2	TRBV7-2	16	TGTGCCAGCAGCTTAGGGGGGCCGGGACTAGCTCGCGAGCAGTACTTC	CASSLGGPGLAREQYF
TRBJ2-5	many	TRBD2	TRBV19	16	TGTGCCAGTAGCCTCTCCGGGACTAGCGTGATGGAGACCCAGTACTTC	CASSLSGTSVMETQYF